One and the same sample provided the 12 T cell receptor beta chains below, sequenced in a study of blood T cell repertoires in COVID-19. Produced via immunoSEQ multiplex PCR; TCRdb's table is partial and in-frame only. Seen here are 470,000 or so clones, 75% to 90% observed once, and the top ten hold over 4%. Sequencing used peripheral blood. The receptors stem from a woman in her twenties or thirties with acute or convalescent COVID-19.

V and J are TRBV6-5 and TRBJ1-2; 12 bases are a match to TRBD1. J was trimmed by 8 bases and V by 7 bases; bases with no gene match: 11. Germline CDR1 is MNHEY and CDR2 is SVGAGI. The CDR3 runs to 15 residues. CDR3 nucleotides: TGTGCCAGCATCCCGGGACAGGGGGCTCTACGGGGCTACACCTTC. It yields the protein CASIPGQGALRGYTF.

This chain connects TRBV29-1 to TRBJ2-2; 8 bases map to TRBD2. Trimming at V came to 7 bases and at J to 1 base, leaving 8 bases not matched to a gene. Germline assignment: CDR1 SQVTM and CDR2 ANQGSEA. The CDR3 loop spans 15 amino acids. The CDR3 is CSADGGGQNTGELFF. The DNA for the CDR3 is TGCAGCGCCGACGGGGGGGGGCAGAACACCGGGGAGCTGTTTTTT.

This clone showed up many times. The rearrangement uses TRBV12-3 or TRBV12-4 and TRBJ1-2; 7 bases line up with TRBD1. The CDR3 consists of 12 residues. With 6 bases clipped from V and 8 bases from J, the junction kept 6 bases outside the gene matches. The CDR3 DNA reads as TGTGCCAGCAGCCTAACAGGGGAGGGCTACACCTTC. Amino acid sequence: CASSLTGEGYTF.

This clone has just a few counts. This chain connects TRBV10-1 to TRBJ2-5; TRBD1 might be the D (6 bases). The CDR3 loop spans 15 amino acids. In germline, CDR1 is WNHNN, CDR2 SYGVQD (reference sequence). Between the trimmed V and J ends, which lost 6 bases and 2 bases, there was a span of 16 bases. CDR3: CASSHGTFGQETQYF. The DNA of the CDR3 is TGCGCCAGCAGCCACGGGACATTCGGTCAAGAGACCCAGTACTTC.

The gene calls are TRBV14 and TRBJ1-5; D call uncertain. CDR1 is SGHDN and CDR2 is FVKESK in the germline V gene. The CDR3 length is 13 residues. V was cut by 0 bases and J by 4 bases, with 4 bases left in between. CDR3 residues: CASSQDRNQPQHF. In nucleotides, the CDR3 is TGTGCCAGCAGCCAAGACAGAAATCAGCCCCAGCATTTT.

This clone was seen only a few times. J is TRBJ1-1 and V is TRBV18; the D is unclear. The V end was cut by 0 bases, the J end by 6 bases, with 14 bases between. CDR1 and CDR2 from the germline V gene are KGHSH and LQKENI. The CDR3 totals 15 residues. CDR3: CASSPPRSANPEAFF. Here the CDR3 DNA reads TGTGCCAGCTCACCACCCAGGTCGGCTAACCCTGAAGCTTTCTTT. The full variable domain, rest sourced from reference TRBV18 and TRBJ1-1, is NAGVMQNPRHLVRRRGQEARLRCSPMKGHSHVYWYRQLPEEGLKFMVYLQKENIIDESGMPKERFSAEFPKEGPSILRIQQVVRGDSAAYFCASSPPRSANPEAFFGQGTRLTVV.

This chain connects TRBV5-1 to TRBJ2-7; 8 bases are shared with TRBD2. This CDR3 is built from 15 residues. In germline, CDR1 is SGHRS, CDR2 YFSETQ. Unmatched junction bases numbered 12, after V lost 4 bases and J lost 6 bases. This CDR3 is CASSIAGGLLGEQYF. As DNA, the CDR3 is TGCGCCAGCAGCATTGCGGGGGGCCTGCTGGGCGAGCAGTACTTC.

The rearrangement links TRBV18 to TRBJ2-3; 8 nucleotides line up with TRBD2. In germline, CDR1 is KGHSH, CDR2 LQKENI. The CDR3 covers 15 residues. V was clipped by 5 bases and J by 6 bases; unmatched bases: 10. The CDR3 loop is CASSISGGAWDTQYF. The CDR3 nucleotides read TGTGCCAGCTCAATATCGGGGGGGGCCTGGGATACGCAGTATTTT.

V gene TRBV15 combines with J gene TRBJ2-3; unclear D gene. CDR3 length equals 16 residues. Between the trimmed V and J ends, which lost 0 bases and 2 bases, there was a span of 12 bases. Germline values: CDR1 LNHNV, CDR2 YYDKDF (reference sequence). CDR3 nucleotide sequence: TGTGCCACCAGCAGAGAGGCACAGCCCGTCACAGATACGCAGTATTTT. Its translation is CATSREAQPVTDTQYF.

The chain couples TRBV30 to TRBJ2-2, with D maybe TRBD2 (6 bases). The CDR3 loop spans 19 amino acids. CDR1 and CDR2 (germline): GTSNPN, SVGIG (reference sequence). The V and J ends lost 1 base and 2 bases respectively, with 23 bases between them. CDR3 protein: CAWSANLIFGEVNTGELFF. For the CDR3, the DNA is TGTGCCTGGAGTGCGAACCTTATATTTGGGGAGGTAAACACCGGGGAGCTGTTTTTT.

The CDR3 nucleotides are TGTGCCAGCAGTGAAACACCTAATGAAAAACTGTTTTTT. It translates to CASSETPNEKLFF. The rearrangement uses TRBV6-1 and TRBJ1-4, with D hard to call. Trimming removed 2 bases from V and 3 bases from J, with 4 bases in between. This CDR3 is 13 amino acids long. CDR1 is MNHNS, CDR2 SASEGT, per germline.

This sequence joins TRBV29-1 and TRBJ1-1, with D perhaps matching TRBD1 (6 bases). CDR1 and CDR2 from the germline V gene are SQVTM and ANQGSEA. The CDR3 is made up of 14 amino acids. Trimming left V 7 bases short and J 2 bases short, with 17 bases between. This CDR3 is CSAHGQRVNTEAFF. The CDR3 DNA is TGCAGCGCCCACGGACAGAGGGTCAACACTGAAGCTTTCTTT.